Sequencing of this T cell receptor (beta chain) was carried out in a study of OX40 agonist ivuxolimab in advanced cancers. Study-level findings and limits: Partly responding patients at 0.1-3.0 mg/kg showed some of the smallest clonal expansion. Antigen specificity remained undetermined for the expanded peripheral T cells.

Sequenced by immunoSEQ multiplex PCR; TCRdb stores in-frame clones only, minus some. The sample holds about 76,000 clones, roughly 89% seen once. CDR3 length: 14 residues. Trimming shortened V by 0 bases and J by 1 base, and 6 bases separated the two germline ends. The germline gives CDR1 SEHNR, CDR2 FQNEAQ (reference sequence). On this clone itself: Its antigen is not known.

This chain uses TRBV7-9 with TRBJ1-1; D remains ambiguous. The sample in question was CD4+ or CD8+ T cells sorted from blood, obtained in a trial of the OX40 agonist ivuxolimab. This receptor was identified in an adult with an advanced solid tumor such as melanoma, head and neck, liver or kidney cancer. Here the CDR3 reads CASSLAQQNTEAFF. The CDR3 DNA is TGTGCCAGCAGCTTAGCCCAACAGAACACTGAAGCTTTCTTT.